This T cell receptor (beta chain) was found in a study of technical replicates of blood from four donors. The data were produced by immunoSEQ multiplex PCR, yet TCRdb's version contains in-frame clones alone and is incomplete. The profile shows tens of thousands of clones, approximately 90% of them singletons. Germline assignment: CDR1 MDHEN and CDR2 SYDVKM. The CDR3 is made up of 15 amino acids. Unmatched junction bases numbered 8, after V lost 3 bases and J lost 7 bases. The TCR sequence derives from a human donor in good health. The chain is built from TRBV28 and TRBJ2-1; TRBD2 agrees at 8 bases. Specimen: T cells isolated from PBMCs. CDR3 nucleotides: TGTGCCAGCAGTTTTGCGGGGGGCGGTAGTAATGAGCAGTTCTTC. Translated: CASSFAGGGSNEQFF.